The 2 T cell receptor beta chains reported below all come from one sample, sequenced in a study of T cells in Graves' hyperthyroidism and ophthalmopathy. RNA transcripts gave rise to amplified TCR beta CDR3 regions. A set of HTBI primers served as the primers for a first-round RT-PCR of the TCR CDR3. MiXCR, applied by TCRdb to the multiplex PCR reads, yields one record per CDR3 protein. The table lists hundreds of thousands of distinct CDR3 sequences, roughly 16% of them singletons. The sample was blood. The receptors come from a woman under 40 with Graves' hyperthyroidism.

This clonotype was observed many times. The V and J genes are TRBV20-1 and TRBJ2-3; perhaps TRBD2 as D (5 bases). Germline CDR1 DFQATT, CDR2 SNEGSKA (reference sequence). The CDR3 spans 15 residues. V was clipped by 6 bases and J by 5 bases, with 21 bases between them. In DNA form, the CDR3 reads TGCAGTGCCCTAGCCCTAGCTCTCTGGGGAGATACGCAGTATTTT. This encodes CSALALALWGDTQYF.

At least ten counts were recorded for this clonotype. This chain joins TRBV27 and TRBJ2-3; 13 nucleotides line up with TRBD2. Germline assignment: CDR1 MNHEY and CDR2 SMNVEV (reference sequence). CDR3 length equals 17 residues. J was trimmed by 2 bases and V by 8 bases; bases with no gene match: 10. CDR3 protein: CASRGTSGTRLTDTQYF. The CDR3, as DNA: TGTGCCAGCCGAGGGACTAGCGGGACCAGGCTCACAGATACGCAGTATTTT.